This entry features one TCR beta chain sequence. The V gene's germline CDR1 is KGHDR and CDR2 SFDVKD. The CDR3 runs 13 residues. Losses at the gene ends were 5 bases for V and 5 bases for J; bases not matched to a gene: 2. Under the authors' procedure: Cell counts per sample came from amplifying reference gene primers. Libraries were prepared by immunoSEQ multiplex PCR; TCRdb keeps only in-frame clonotypes and omits some of them. Clone size and V and J calls were adopted from that table, with D and trimming inferred from the DNA. The sample lists about 49,000 clones; approximately 80% were seen once. The data derive from a study of blood T cell repertoires in COVID-19. For the study at large: Material from acute and convalescent COVID-19 was sourced from the United States, Italy and Spain. PBMCs, B-cell-depleted T cells, or T cells provided the cDNA or gDNA that made up the material.

The sample consisted of peripheral blood. The chain is built from TRBV24-1 and TRBJ2-1; 7 bases are a match to TRBD2. This TCR came from a woman aged 80 or over with COVID-19, enrolled during active disease. The CDR3, as DNA: TGTGCCACCAGTGCCAGCGGGAACAATGAGCAGTTCTTC. Translating gives CATSASGNNEQFF.